This T cell receptor (beta chain) was recorded in a study of T-cell reconstitution after alpha-beta-depleted transplantation in children. This sample's TCRbeta library carried unique molecular identifier barcodes. Each CDR3 protein is one row after TCRdb ran MiXCR on the PCR reads. The sample includes approximately 520,000 distinct CDR3 sequences, approximately 32% seen only once; the top ten take 2% to 2.5%. The sequence came from a human donor who donated a stem cell graft to a child with aplastic anemia. This material consisted of PBMCs from the stem cell graft donor, taken from the stem cell graft.

CDR3 DNA: TGCGCCAGCAGCCGCGGACAAGAATCACCCCTCCACTTT. Protein sequence: CASSRGQESPLHF. This chain joins TRBV4-3 and TRBJ1-6, with D maybe TRBD1 (5 bases). This CDR3 has 13 amino acids. The V gene lost 4 bases and the J gene lost 10 bases, with 11 bases spanning the gap. Germline V gene data show CDR1 as LGHNA and CDR2 as YSLEER.